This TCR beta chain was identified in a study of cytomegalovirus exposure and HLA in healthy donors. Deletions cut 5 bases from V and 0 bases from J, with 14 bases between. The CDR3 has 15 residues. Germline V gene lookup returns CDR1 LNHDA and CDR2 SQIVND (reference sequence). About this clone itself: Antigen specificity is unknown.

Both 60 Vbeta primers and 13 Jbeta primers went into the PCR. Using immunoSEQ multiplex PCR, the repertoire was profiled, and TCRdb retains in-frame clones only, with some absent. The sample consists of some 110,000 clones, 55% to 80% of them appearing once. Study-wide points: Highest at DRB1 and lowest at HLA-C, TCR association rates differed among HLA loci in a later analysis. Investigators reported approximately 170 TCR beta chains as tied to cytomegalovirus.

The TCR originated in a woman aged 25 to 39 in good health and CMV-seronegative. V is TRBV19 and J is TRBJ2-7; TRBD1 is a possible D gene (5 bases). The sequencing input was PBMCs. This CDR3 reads CASSVYRLNSYEQYF. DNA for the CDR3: TGTGCCAGTAGTGTATACAGGTTGAACTCCTACGAGCAGTACTTC.